A single sample gave rise to the 8 T cell receptor beta chains below, sequenced in a study of beta chain features in type 1 diabetes. Reverse transcribing all isolated RNA meant expressed TCRB transcripts were sequenced. Sequencing was performed with immunoSEQ multiplex PCR; in TCRdb, only in-frame clones are kept and a portion is missing. This sample has 200,000 to 250,000 clones, with around 9.9% found just once. Sequencing input: central memory CD4+ T cells from blood. Receptors were obtained from a man between 18 and 35 years old in good health.

This clone was seen a few times. J is TRBJ2-5 and V is TRBV5-1; D gene ambiguous. V was cut by 3 bases and J by 1 base, with 4 bases left in between. In germline, CDR1 is SGHRS, CDR2 YFSETQ. CDR3 length: 12 residues. The CDR3 DNA reads as TGCGCCAGCAGCTCGCCCCAAGAGACCCAGTACTTC. As protein: CASSSPQETQYF.

At least ten counts were recorded for this clone. V is TRBV23-1 and J is TRBJ2-1; TRBD2 matches at 14 bases. TRBV23-1 is an ORF, and what it does is uncertain. With V trimmed by 6 bases and J by 0 bases, 7 bases remained unmatched. CDR3 length: 18 amino acids. The CDR3 DNA is TGCGCCAGCAGGAGGGGGACTAGCGGGAGCCGCTCCTACAATGAGCAGTTCTTC. Protein sequence: CASRRGTSGSRSYNEQFF.

This rearrangement joins TRBV28 to TRBJ1-4; a weak D match, TRBD1 (5 bases). Trimming cost V 4 bases and J 6 bases, with 12 bases left between them. CDR3 length: 14 amino acids. CDR1 is MDHEN and CDR2 is SYDVKM in the germline V gene. In nucleotides, the CDR3 is TGTGCCAGCAGTTCCTTCAGGGTGGATGAAAAACTGTTTTTT. Protein product: CASSSFRVDEKLFF.

This clone turned up a few times. V and J are TRBV11-2 and TRBJ2-5; 8 bases align to TRBD2. The CDR3 length is 15 residues. From germline, CDR1 is SGHAT and CDR2 FQNNGV. J was trimmed by 5 bases and V by 4 bases; bases with no gene match: 9. DNA for the CDR3: TGTGCCAGCAGCTCTATAGCGGGATATCGTGAGACCCAGTACTTC. It specifies CASSSIAGYRETQYF.

This clone was found a few times. The chain carries TRBV6-6 and TRBJ2-3, with 7 bases fitting TRBD1. Per the germline V gene, CDR1 is MNHNY and CDR2 is SVGAGI (reference sequence). The V and J ends lost 4 bases and 5 bases, in that order; junction bases with no gene match: 6. The CDR3 spans 14 residues. The DNA of the CDR3 is TGTGCCAGCAGTTCTAGGGGGCAGGGAGATACGCAGTATTTT. Translating gives CASSSRGQGDTQYF.

This clone was seen a few times. At one boundary the junction diverges from the germline segment, which might be a read error. The chain has TRBV7-7 and TRBJ2-1; D ambiguous. Germline V gene sequence: CDR1 SSHAT, CDR2 FNYEAQ (reference sequence). CDR3 length: 15 amino acids. The CDR3: CASSPEMGAYNEQFF. As DNA, the CDR3 is TGTGCTAGCAGCCCCGAGATGGGCGCCTACAATGAGCAGTTCTTC.

This clone was seen only a few times. Other nucleotide sequences from this sample produce the same CDR3. The chain couples TRBV9 to TRBJ2-3; D is tentatively TRBD1 or TRBD2 (5 bases each). The CDR3 loop spans 14 amino acids. The ends were cut back, 3 bases at V and 0 bases at J, with 8 bases in the middle. From germline, CDR1 is SGDLS and CDR2 YYNGEE. CDR3 sequence reads: CASSARGSTDTQYF. CDR3 DNA sequence: TGTGCCAGCAGCGCGAGGGGCAGCACAGATACGCAGTATTTT.

This clone occurred many times. The gene calls are TRBV4-1 and TRBJ2-7, with a tentative D call TRBD1 (6 bases). Germline V lookup: CDR1 MGHRA, CDR2 YSYEKL. Trimming removed 4 bases from V and 3 bases from J, with 13 bases in between. CDR3 size: 14 residues. The CDR3 sequence: CASSRNTGFYEQYF. In nucleotides, the CDR3 is TGCGCCAGCAGCCGTAACACAGGGTTCTACGAGCAGTACTTC.